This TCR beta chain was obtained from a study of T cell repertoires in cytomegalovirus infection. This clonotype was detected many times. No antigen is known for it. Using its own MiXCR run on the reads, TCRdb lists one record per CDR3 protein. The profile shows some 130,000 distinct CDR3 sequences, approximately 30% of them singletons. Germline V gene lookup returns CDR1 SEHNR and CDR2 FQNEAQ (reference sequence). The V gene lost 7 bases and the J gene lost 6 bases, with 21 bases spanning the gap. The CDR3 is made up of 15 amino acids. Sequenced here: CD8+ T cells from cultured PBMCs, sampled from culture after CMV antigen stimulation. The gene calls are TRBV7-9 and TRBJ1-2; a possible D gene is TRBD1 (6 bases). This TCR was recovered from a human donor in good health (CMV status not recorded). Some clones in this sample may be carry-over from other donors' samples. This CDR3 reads CASTSMVGARDGYTF. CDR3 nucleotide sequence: TGTGCCAGCACCTCAATGGTGGGGGCGCGGGATGGCTACACCTTC.